One sample yielded the 8 T cell receptor beta chains listed below, sequenced in a study of identical twins. Using its own MiXCR run on the 5' RACE reads, TCRdb lists one record per CDR3 protein. The table has 1.5 million to 2 million distinct CDR3 sequences, under 35% seen once; the top ten hold under 0.35%. Sequencing was performed on cord blood. Source of these receptors: a newborn girl in good health.

This clonotype was seen a few times. The CDR3 protein is CAISESLSPYQETQYF. The CDR3 coding sequence is TGTGCCATCAGTGAGTCTCTATCACCGTACCAAGAGACCCAGTACTTC. The genes are TRBV10-3 and TRBJ2-5; D is unclear. The length of the CDR3 is 16 residues. CDR1 ENHRY and CDR2 SYGVKD come from the germline V gene. Trimming stripped 0 bases from V and 0 bases from J, with 11 bases between.

The table lists this clonotype with a few counts. V is TRBV10-3 and J is TRBJ1-1; the D gene is possibly TRBD1 (6 bases). The germline V and J ends were trimmed by 7 bases and 1 base, with 10 bases remaining between them. Germline V gene lookup returns CDR1 ENHRY and CDR2 SYGVKD. This CDR3 is 13 amino acids long. Written as DNA, the CDR3 is TGTGCCATCAACAACAGGGAGAACACTGAAGCTTTCTTT. This sequence encodes CAINNRENTEAFF.

The rearrangement uses TRBV21-1 and TRBJ2-7; the table assigns TRBD2, which was not confirmed against the DNA. TRBV21-1 is noted as a pseudogene. The CDR3 contains 16 residues. CDR3 bases: TGTGCCAGCAGCAAATTCGGGTCCTCGAGCTCCTACGAGCAGTACTTC. Translation gives CASSKFGSSSSYEQYF.

The gene calls are TRBV12-3 or TRBV12-4 and TRBJ2-5; tentatively, D is TRBD1 (6 bases). TRBJ2-7 matches the DNA end more closely, so the J call is doubtful. This CDR3 contains 14 residues. The CDR3 loop is CASSLTRTGSEQYF. CDR3 in DNA: TGTGCCAGCAGTTTAACCCGAACAGGGTCCGAGCAGTACTTC.

This clonotype has only one observation. The junction shows a germline mismatch at one end, possibly a read error. The chain recombines TRBV25-1 with TRBJ2-3; 7 nucleotides align to TRBD1. This CDR3 region has 15 residues. Germline CDR1 is MGHDK and CDR2 is SYGVNS. CDR3 nucleotides: TGTGCCAGCGGTGACGGGACAGCTAGCACAGATACGCAGTATTTT. It encodes CASGDGTASTDTQYF.

The CDR3 loop is CASALDLRETQYF. For the CDR3, the DNA is TGCGCCAGCGCCCTGGATCTCCGGGAGACCCAGTACTTC. The J gene is TRBJ2-5, the V gene TRBV5-1, with D hard to call. The germline CDR1 and CDR2 sequences are SGHRS and YFSETQ. CDR3 length: 13 amino acids. Trimming took off 7 bases at V and 5 bases at J, with 15 bases between the two ends.

This clonotype was counted a few times. The V and J genes are TRBV6-2 or TRBV6-3 and TRBJ2-7; D possibly matches TRBD1 or TRBD2 (6 bases each). Germline V gene lookup returns CDR1 MNHEY and CDR2 SVGEGT. V lost 4 bases to trimming and J lost 2 bases, with 21 bases between them. This CDR3 is 17 amino acids long. CDR3 in amino acids: CASSFSRGVVTPYEQYF. The CDR3, as DNA: TGTGCCAGCAGTTTCTCTAGGGGGGTTGTGACCCCCTACGAGCAGTACTTC.

This chain connects TRBV28 to TRBJ2-1; TRBD2 agrees at 10 bases. Germline V gene sequence: CDR1 MDHEN, CDR2 SYDVKM. The CDR3 length is 15 residues. Trimming removed 5 bases from V and 5 bases from J; junction bases left unmatched: 6. The DNA of the CDR3 is TGTGCCAGCAGTGTTACTAGCGGGACTAACAATGAGCAGTTCTTC. It is translated as CASSVTSGTNNEQFF.